The subject of this entry is one T cell receptor beta chain. Authors' methods: Reference gene primers were amplified, and this amplification served to estimate nucleated cell counts. Using immunoSEQ multiplex PCR, the repertoire was profiled, and TCRdb retains in-frame clones only, with some absent. That table furnishes V, J and clone size, whereas the DNA furnished D and trimming. The sample holds some 180,000 clones; 82% are singletons and the top ten take approximately 7.8%. The source of the sample is a study of blood T cell repertoires in COVID-19. Study-wide context: COVID-19 samples from acute and convalescent phases originated in the United States, Italy and Spain. The analysed material was cDNA or gDNA that came from T cells, B-cell-depleted T cells, or PBMCs.

Seattle's enrolled individuals joined amid active infection and were then monitored longitudinally. Trimming took 8 bases from V and 4 from J; bases not matched to a gene: 7. CDR1 is MNHEY and CDR2 is SVGAGI in the germline V gene. The CDR3 loop spans 13 amino acids. The chain uses TRBV6-5 and TRBJ1-1, with 7 positions matching TRBD1. This TCR was sampled from a woman in her sixties or seventies with COVID-19, enrolled during active disease. Sequencing was performed on peripheral blood. The CDR3 loop reads CASADRDGTEAFF. The CDR3 DNA is TGTGCCAGCGCTGACAGGGACGGCACTGAAGCTTTCTTT.